The rows below give T cell receptor beta chains drawn from one sample of a study of human T cells and chemical hapten exposure. MiXCR, run by TCRdb on the 5' RACE reads, gives a single entry per CDR3 protein. This sample carries about 110,000 distinct CDR3 sequences, 19% of them seen once, and the ten largest clones take roughly 2.8%. The receptors were sampled from a human donor in good health. Both conserved end residues are part of each CDR3. A D gene is named only where the DNA matches it firmly. Size values are once, few and many counts, or a class for expanded clones, and some rows have none.

DNA	CDR3	size	D	V	J
TGTGCCAGCAGCCCCCGGGCCCCCCGTCTGGATGGCTACACCTTC	CASSPRAPRLDGYTF	few	.	TRBV11-2	TRBJ1-2
TGTGCCAGCAGCTTAGGAGGACTTTATGGCTACACCTTC	CASSLGGLYGYTF	.	.	TRBV7-9	TRBJ1-2
TGTGCCAGCCAGACGCTCGAAGGACTAGCGAAGAACAATGAGCAGTTCTTC	CASQTLEGLAKNNEQFF	.	TRBD2	TRBV27	TRBJ2-1
TGTGCCAGCTCACCACCGACTAGCGGGTATACGAACACCGGGGAGCTGTTTTTT	CASSPPTSGYTNTGELFF	few	TRBD2	TRBV18	TRBJ2-2
TGCGCCAGCAGCCCCTATCTAGCGGGAACTCCGAGCGAGGAGACCCAGTACTTC	CASSPYLAGTPSEETQYF	many	TRBD2	TRBV4-1	TRBJ2-5
TGTGCCAGTAGTCCTGGGGGAGGGACCTCCTACGAGCAGTACTTC	CASSPGGGTSYEQYF	.	TRBD2	TRBV19	TRBJ2-7
TGTGCCAGCAGTTTATCTAGCACAGATACGCAGTATTTT	CASSLSSTDTQYF	many	.	TRBV27	TRBJ2-3
TGCAGTGCTAGAGATCCCATGCAGGGGCGGTCACCCCTCCACTTT	CSARDPMQGRSPLHF	.	.	TRBV20-1	TRBJ1-6
TGTGCCAGCAGTTACTATGGGGTTAATCAGCCCCAGCATTTT	CASSYYGVNQPQHF	few	.	TRBV6-5	TRBJ1-5
TGTGCCAGCAGTCAGGCCTGGGGACAGGGAATAGGGGAGCTGTTTTTT	CASSQAWGQGIGELFF	few	TRBD1	TRBV6-2/TRBV6-3	TRBJ2-2
TGCAGTGCTGCACGGTATAGCAATCAGCCCCAGCATTTT	CSAARYSNQPQHF	.	.	TRBV20-1	TRBJ1-5
TGTGCCAGCAGCACCCCCCATAGGGCAGATACGCAGTATTTT	CASSTPHRADTQYF	.	.	TRBV25-1	TRBJ2-3
TGTGCCAGCAGCTTCTCTCAGGGGGGGGGAAAACTGTTTTTT	CASSFSQGGGKLFF	.	TRBD1	TRBV11-2	TRBJ1-4
TGCGCCAGCAGCACCCTGGGCCACCCTGAAGCTTTCTTT	CASSTLGHPEAFF	few	.	TRBV4-1	TRBJ1-1
TGTGCCAGCAGCCAATTCTCTTTTGGCACCGGGGAGCTGTTTTTT	CASSQFSFGTGELFF	.	.	TRBV3-1	TRBJ2-2
TGTGCCAGCAGTGCCCTTAGCGGGAAGGTCTACGAGCAGTACTTC	CASSALSGKVYEQYF	.	TRBD2	TRBV6-1	TRBJ2-7